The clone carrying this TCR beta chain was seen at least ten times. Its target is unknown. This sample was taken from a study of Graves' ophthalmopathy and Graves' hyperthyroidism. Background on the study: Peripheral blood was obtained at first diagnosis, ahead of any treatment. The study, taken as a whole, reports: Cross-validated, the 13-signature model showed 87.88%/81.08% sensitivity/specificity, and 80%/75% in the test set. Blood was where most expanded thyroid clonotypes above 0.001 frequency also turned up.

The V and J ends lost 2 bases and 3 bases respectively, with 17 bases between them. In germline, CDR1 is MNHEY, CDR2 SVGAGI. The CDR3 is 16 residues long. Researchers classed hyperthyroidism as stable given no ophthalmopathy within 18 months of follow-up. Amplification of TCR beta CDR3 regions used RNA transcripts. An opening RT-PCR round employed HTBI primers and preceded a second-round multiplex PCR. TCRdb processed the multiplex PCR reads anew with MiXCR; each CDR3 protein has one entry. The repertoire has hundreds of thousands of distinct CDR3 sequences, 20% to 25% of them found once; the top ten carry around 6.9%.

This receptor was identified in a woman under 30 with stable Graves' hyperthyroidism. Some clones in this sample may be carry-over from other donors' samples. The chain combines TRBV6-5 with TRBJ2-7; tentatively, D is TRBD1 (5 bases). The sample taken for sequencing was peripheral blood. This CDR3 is CASSYLMTDPHYEQYF. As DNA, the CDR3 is TGTGCCAGCAGTTACCTTATGACAGACCCGCACTACGAGCAGTACTTC.